This T cell receptor beta chain was sequenced during a study of T-cell reconstitution after alpha-beta-depleted transplantation in children. The library targeted TCRbeta and was prepared with unique molecular identifiers. MiXCR, applied by TCRdb to the PCR reads, yields one record per CDR3 protein. The repertoire has 250,000 to 300,000 distinct CDR3 sequences, 9.9% of them found once; the top ten carry roughly a tenth. The V and J ends lost 7 bases and 6 bases, in that order; junction bases with no gene match: 11. CDR1 is LNHNV and CDR2 is YYDKDF in the germline V gene (reference sequence). The CDR3 has 15 amino acids. This clonotype was counted a few times.

This receptor was identified in a human donor who donated a stem cell graft to a child with SCID. The specimen comprised PBMCs from the stem cell graft donor, sampled from the stem cell graft. The chain is built from TRBV15 and TRBJ1-2; 10 bases align to TRBD1. The CDR3 DNA sequence: TGTGCCACCAATGACAGGGGGCTTATAAATGATGGCTACACCTTC. This codes for CATNDRGLINDGYTF.